These 30 T cell receptor beta chains came from one sample sequenced in a study of shared T cell receptors in the human thymus. The method was immunoSEQ multiplex PCR; TCRdb's version includes in-frame clones alone and lacks a portion of them. Among 500,000 to 850,000 clones listed, 70% to 90% were seen once. The sample was also linked to a second study, of human thymus T cells.

The source material was thymocytes. The receptors derive from a boy in the first two years of life with a congenital heart defect.

V and J are TRBV6-1 and TRBJ1-6; TRBD1 matches at 7 bases. The length of the CDR3 is 15 residues. CDR1 and CDR2 from the germline V gene are MNHNS and SASEGT. V was pared by 6 bases and J by 5 bases, with 7 bases of the junction left unmatched. CDR3 amino acids: CASRTGTYNNSPLHF. The CDR3 DNA sequence: TGTGCCAGCAGGACAGGGACTTATAATAATTCACCCCTCCACTTT.

The chain is built from TRBV27 and TRBJ2-3, with TRBD2 identical over 12 bases. V lost 6 bases, J lost 3 bases, and 13 bases stayed unmatched. Germline assignment: CDR1 MNHEY and CDR2 SMNVEV (reference sequence). This CDR3 contains 18 residues. CDR3 residues: CASSRTKTTSGRTDTQYF. The CDR3 DNA follows: TGTGCCAGCAGCCGTACCAAAACGACTAGCGGGAGAACAGATACGCAGTATTTT.

The chain combines TRBV10-2 with TRBJ1-5; D is unclear. Germline CDR1 and CDR2: WSHSY and SAAADI. The CDR3 runs 23 residues. Trimming pared 2 bases from V and 0 bases from J, leaving 32 bases between. In nucleotides, the CDR3 is TGCGCCAGCAGTGAGGGGCAGGTTTGGAATTATACGGGGTTTGAAGGTAGCAATCAGCCCCAGCATTTT. Protein sequence: CASSEGQVWNYTGFEGSNQPQHF.

This clone appeared a single time. The CDR3 bases are TGTGCCAGCAGGAAGAGGGGGGGCGTAGAGACCCAGTACTTC. Residues: CASRKRGGVETQYF. The chain couples TRBV2 to TRBJ2-5; the D gene is possibly TRBD2 (7 bases). Germline V gene data show CDR1 as SNHLY and CDR2 as FYNNEI. This CDR3 is built from 14 residues. Trimming left V 6 bases short and J 4 bases short, with 15 bases between.

The chain combines TRBV5-1 with TRBJ1-3; perhaps TRBD1 as D (6 bases). There are 17 residues in the CDR3. Trimming took 3 bases from V and 0 from J, leaving 16 bases between them. The germline V gene has CDR1 SGHRS and CDR2 YFSETQ. The CDR3 DNA reads as TGCGCCAGCAGCTCCAGGGGCGATACCGACTCTGGAAACACCATATATTTT. This encodes CASSSRGDTDSGNTIYF.

This chain connects TRBV4-3 to TRBJ1-1, with 9 bases identical to TRBD1. The germline V gene has CDR1 LGHNA and CDR2 YSLEER. CDR3 size: 18 residues. V shed 1 base, J shed 0 bases, and the junction held 9 bases outside the gene matches. This chain's CDR3 is CASSQGDSDRGMNTEAFF. In DNA, the CDR3 is TGCGCCAGCAGCCAAGGAGACTCCGACAGGGGGATGAACACTGAAGCTTTCTTT.

The chain uses TRBV11-2 and TRBJ2-7; 8 nucleotides agree with TRBD1. CDR1 and CDR2 (germline): SGHAT, FQNNGV. V lost 5 bases to trimming and J lost 0 bases; unmatched junction nucleotides: 9. CDR3 length equals 16 residues. CDR3 amino acids: CASSLERTGSSYEQYF. DNA for the CDR3: TGTGCCAGCAGCCTGGAGAGGACAGGGAGCTCCTACGAGCAGTACTTC.

The genes are TRBV27 and TRBJ2-1; TRBD2 aligns across 12 bases. This CDR3 region has 19 residues. Looked up from germline, CDR1 is MNHEY and CDR2 is SMNVEV (reference sequence). V trimming: 7 bases; J trimming: 1 base; junction bases outside the gene matches: 14. The CDR3 is CASNPTATSGSGSYNEQFF. DNA of the CDR3: TGTGCCAGCAACCCCACGGCGACTAGCGGGAGCGGGTCCTACAATGAGCAGTTCTTC.

The V gene is TRBV7-6, the J gene TRBJ2-3, with D tentatively TRBD2 (5 bases). The germline V gene has CDR1 SGHVS and CDR2 FNYEAQ. The CDR3 sequence is 15 residues long. Trimming took off 5 bases at V and 6 bases at J, with 18 bases between the two ends. CDR3 sequence reads: CASSHGRAKPDTQYF. The CDR3 region has the DNA TGTGCCAGCAGCCATGGGCGGGCTAAGCCTGATACGCAGTATTTT. The full variable domain, completed using reference TRBV7-6 and TRBJ2-3, is GAGVSQSPRYKVTKRGQDVALRCDPISGHVSLYWYRQALGQGPEFLTYFNYEAQQDKSGLPNDRFSAERPEGSISTLTIQRTEQRDSAMYRCASSHGRAKPDTQYFGPGTRLTVL.

This clone was detected only once. This chain uses TRBV27 with TRBJ2-5, with D possibly TRBD2 on 7 matching bases. The CDR3 has 14 residues. Germline CDR1 is MNHEY and CDR2 is SMNVEV (reference sequence). Trimming stripped 6 bases from V and 1 base from J, with 12 bases between. CDR3 DNA: TGTGCCAGCAGAGGGGGGGGCCCCCAAGAGACCCAGTACTTC. It yields the protein CASRGGGPQETQYF.

The J gene is TRBJ2-1, the V gene TRBV6-1, with 14 bases fitting TRBD2. Trimming took 10 bases from V and 4 from J; bases not matched to a gene: 6. This CDR3 is built from 15 residues. Germline V CDR1 and CDR2: MNHNS, SASEGT. CDR3 nucleotides: TGTGCCACCCCGAGACTAGCGGGAGGGTACAATGAGCAGTTCTTC. This gives the protein CATPRLAGGYNEQFF.

This sequence joins TRBV28 and TRBJ2-7, with a weak D call TRBD1 (5 bases). Germline V gene sequence: CDR1 MDHEN, CDR2 SYDVKM. The CDR3 sequence is 14 residues long. With 4 bases removed from V and 3 bases from J, the gap between germline ends came to 13 bases. CDR3 coding DNA: TGTGCCAGCAGTTCCCGACAGAAAGTCTACGAGCAGTACTTC. It yields the protein CASSSRQKVYEQYF.

This clone was seen once. This chain joins TRBV7-2 and TRBJ2-2, with 11 bases identical to TRBD1. V lost 5 bases, J lost 6 bases, and 8 bases stayed unmatched. The length of the CDR3 is 16 residues. Germline V lookup: CDR1 SGHTA, CDR2 FQGNSA. CDR3 in DNA: TGTGCCAGCAGCCCCAGGGGGGGACAGGGGGCCGGGGAGCTGTTTTTT. Residues: CASSPRGGQGAGELFF.

V and J are TRBV4-1 and TRBJ1-1, with 10 positions matching TRBD1. With V trimmed by 5 bases and J by 2 bases, 8 bases remained unmatched. Germline V CDR1 and CDR2: MGHRA, YSYEKL. CDR3 length equals 16 residues. The CDR3 spells CASSFRDRGLNTEAFF. CDR3 bases: TGCGCCAGCAGCTTCCGGGACAGGGGCCTAAACACTGAAGCTTTCTTT.

The J gene is TRBJ1-1, the V gene TRBV19; no firm D call. Per germline, CDR1 LNHDA and CDR2 SQIVND (reference sequence). The CDR3 is made up of 16 amino acids. V dropped 1 base and J dropped 1 base, with 13 bases sitting between them. CDR3 nucleotides: TGTGCCAGTAGTATAGTTTTTGACATTACGAACACTGAAGCTTTCTTT. This gives the protein CASSIVFDITNTEAFF.

The V gene is TRBV25-1, the J gene TRBJ2-7; 7 positions agree with TRBD1. CDR1 is MGHDK, CDR2 SYGVNS, per germline. The trim removed 6 bases at V and 0 bases at J, leaving 11 bases unmatched. The CDR3 sequence is 16 residues long. CDR3: CASSALGTASSYEQYF. The CDR3 DNA reads TGTGCCAGCAGCGCCCTCGGGACAGCCTCCTCCTACGAGCAGTACTTC.

V is TRBV19 and J is TRBJ2-1; the match to TRBD1 covers 7 bases. Germline V CDR1 and CDR2: LNHDA, SQIVND (reference sequence). This CDR3 contains 14 residues. V shed 7 bases, J shed 4 bases, and the junction held 7 bases outside the gene matches. CDR3 in amino acids: CASKGDRIYNEQFF. In nucleotides, the CDR3 is TGTGCCAGTAAGGGGGACAGAATTTACAATGAGCAGTTCTTC.

The chain joins TRBV7-9 to TRBJ2-3; 9 bases are a match to TRBD2. The junction had 7 bases not matched to a gene; V was cut back by 1 base and J by 2 bases. The CDR3 covers 17 residues. Germline CDR1 reads SEHNR; CDR2 reads FQNEAQ (reference sequence). The CDR3 bases are TGTGCCAGCAGCTTAGGGGAGGGACTAGCCTCCACAGATACGCAGTATTTT. It yields the protein CASSLGEGLASTDTQYF.

V is TRBV29-1 and J is TRBJ2-5; D might be TRBD1 (5 bases). This CDR3 has 15 amino acids. CDR1 and CDR2 (germline): SQVTM, ANQGSEA. V was trimmed by 7 bases and J by 4 bases, leaving 22 bases between them. CDR3 DNA sequence: TGCAGCGCTCTAGACCGGACACAAGCCCTAGAGACCCAGTACTTC. It is translated as CSALDRTQALETQYF.

The V and J genes are TRBV27 and TRBJ2-6; TRBD1 matches 7 bases. Per germline, CDR1 MNHEY and CDR2 SMNVEV (reference sequence). Trimming cost V 6 bases and J 0 bases; bases outside gene matches: 14. This CDR3 is 19 amino acids long. CDR3: CASRRRNRGSFSGANVLTF. DNA for the CDR3: TGTGCCAGCAGGCGGCGTAACAGGGGTTCTTTCTCTGGGGCCAACGTCCTGACTTTC.

The V gene is TRBV7-8, the J gene TRBJ2-7; D may be TRBD2 (5 bases). This CDR3 has 18 residues. CDR1 SGHVS and CDR2 FQNEAQ come from the germline V gene. V dropped 5 bases and J dropped 1 base, with 24 bases sitting between them. The CDR3 reads CASSRTVGVRSLSYEQYF. The CDR3 bases are TGTGCCAGCAGCCGGACTGTCGGAGTAAGGTCCTTATCCTACGAGCAGTACTTC.

This clone appeared a single time. This rearrangement joins TRBV4-3 to TRBJ2-7; 7 bases line up with TRBD1. The CDR3 totals 19 residues. Germline loops: CDR1 LGHNA, CDR2 YSLEER. V lost 1 base and J lost 3; bases outside the gene matches: 18. The CDR3 sequence: CASSQAPSHRDSPIYEQYF. CDR3 sequence (DNA): TGCGCCAGCAGCCAAGCCCCCTCCCACCGGGACAGCCCTATCTACGAGCAGTACTTC.

The chain combines TRBV4-3 with TRBJ1-1; 8 nucleotides agree with TRBD1. V lost 4 bases to trimming and J lost 0 bases; unmatched junction nucleotides: 7. The CDR3 is 16 amino acids. CDR1 LGHNA and CDR2 YSLEER come from the germline V gene. CDR3 sequence (DNA): TGCGCCAGCAGCCCCGACAGGGGAAGGTTGAACACTGAAGCTTTCTTT. Amino acid sequence: CASSPDRGRLNTEAFF.

In its sample, this clone was seen once. The chain recombines TRBV11-1 with TRBJ2-7, with TRBD2 matching 11 bases. V was clipped by 5 bases and J by 6 bases; unmatched bases: 6. CDR1 SGHAT and CDR2 FQDESV come from the germline V gene (reference sequence). The CDR3 totals 14 residues. The CDR3 DNA follows: TGTGCCAGCAGCACGGGACTAGCGGCCGTCGAGCAGTACTTC. As protein: CASSTGLAAVEQYF.

V is TRBV7-8 and J is TRBJ1-5; D possibly corresponds to TRBD1 (5 bases). There are 14 residues in the CDR3. Germline V CDR1 and CDR2: SGHVS, FQNEAQ. The V gene lost 6 bases and the J gene lost 6 bases, with 15 bases spanning the gap. The CDR3 protein is CASSMLGGGQPQHF. The CDR3 DNA follows: TGTGCCAGCAGTATGCTTGGGGGGGGTCAGCCCCAGCATTTT.

The DNA of the CDR3 is TGTGCCAGTAGGCGGCCGGGACAGGGGTCGAATCAGCCCCAGCATTTT. Translated, it gives CASRRPGQGSNQPQHF. The rearrangement uses TRBV19 and TRBJ1-5; 10 nucleotides line up with TRBD1. Germline CDR1 LNHDA, CDR2 SQIVND (reference sequence). The CDR3 runs to 16 residues. With V trimmed by 6 bases and J by 4 bases, 9 bases remained unmatched.

The chain joins TRBV7-6 to TRBJ2-5; 7 bases agree with TRBD2. The assigned J gene may be wrong: the sequence end matches TRBJ2-7 better. The CDR3 loop spans 13 amino acids. Germline V CDR1 and CDR2: SGHVS, FNYEAQ. The CDR3 here is CASSLGEGNEQYF. The CDR3 bases are TGTGCCAGCAGCTTAGGGGAGGGAAACGAGCAGTACTTC.

CDR3 region: CASSQMRPGFTSPNEQFF. The CDR3 DNA follows: TGCGCCAGCAGCCAAATGAGGCCAGGGTTTACTTCTCCCAATGAGCAGTTCTTC. V gene TRBV4-3 combines with J gene TRBJ2-1, with a weak D call TRBD1 (5 bases). The V end was cut by 2 bases, the J end by 6 bases, with 23 bases between. Looked up from germline, CDR1 is LGHNA and CDR2 is YSLEER. The CDR3 consists of 18 residues.

The chain is built from TRBV5-1 and TRBJ2-1, with D perhaps TRBD2 (6 bases). CDR3 length: 17 amino acids. Trimming shortened V by 0 bases and J by 1 base, and 14 bases separated the two germline ends. Per the germline V gene, CDR1 is SGHRS and CDR2 is YFSETQ. Here the CDR3 DNA reads TGCGCCAGCAGCTTGGATGCAGCGGGCCGTTCCTACAATGAGCAGTTCTTC. As protein: CASSLDAAGRSYNEQFF.

V is TRBV5-1 and J is TRBJ2-1, with TRBD1 identical over 9 bases. The V gene's germline CDR1 is SGHRS and CDR2 YFSETQ. This CDR3 has 15 amino acids. The V segment lost 0 bases and the J segment 4 bases; nucleotides outside the gene matches: 2. The CDR3 loop reads CASSLGGQGYNEQFF. The CDR3 bases are TGCGCCAGCAGCTTGGGGGGACAGGGTTACAATGAGCAGTTCTTC.